The 27 T cell receptor beta chains in this list originate from one sample, sequenced in a study of cytomegalovirus exposure and HLA in healthy donors. The PCR was carried out with 60 Vbeta primers and 13 Jbeta primers. This table comes from immunoSEQ multiplex PCR, and its TCRdb copy is limited to in-frame clones, with some not included. Its clone listing holds under 200,000 clones. The specimen sequenced was PBMCs. The receptor source for this set is a young man in good health and CMV-seronegative.

The rearrangement uses TRBV5-5 and TRBJ2-6; D unresolved. V was trimmed by 2 bases and J by 0 bases, leaving 9 bases between them. Germline lookup yields CDR1 SGHKS and CDR2 YYEKEE (reference sequence). The CDR3 runs 16 residues. CDR3 in amino acids: CASSFNFRSGANVLTF. DNA of the CDR3: TGTGCCAGCAGCTTTAATTTCCGCTCTGGGGCCAACGTCCTGACTTTC.

The V and J genes are TRBV7-2 and TRBJ1-1; possible D gene TRBD1, 6 bases. CDR1 and CDR2 from the germline V gene are SGHTA and FQGNSA. The V end lost 5 bases, the J end lost 1 base, and 14 bases lay between the germline ends. The CDR3 extends over 15 amino acids. The CDR3 DNA is TGTGCCAGCAGCCCAGGACAGCACTGGAACACTGAAGCTTTCTTT. Translation gives CASSPGQHWNTEAFF.

The chain carries TRBV27 and TRBJ2-5, with 9 positions matching TRBD2. With the DNA end fitting TRBJ2-7 better, the J assignment may be wrong. The V gene's germline CDR1 is MNHEY and CDR2 SMNVEV (reference sequence). The CDR3 loop spans 17 amino acids. The CDR3 nucleotides are TGTGCCAGCAGTTTATCTTTAGCGGGAGCGTTTCACTACGAGCAGTACTTC. Translation gives CASSLSLAGAFHYEQYF.

The chain recombines TRBV27 with TRBJ1-3; no firm D call. Germline V gene data show CDR1 as MNHEY and CDR2 as SMNVEV (reference sequence). CDR3 length: 16 residues. V was pared by 5 bases and J by 0 bases, with 14 bases between. CDR3 in amino acids: CASSLTAVSSGNTIYF. DNA for the CDR3: TGTGCCAGCAGTCTAACCGCCGTCTCCTCTGGAAACACCATATATTTT.

The chain couples TRBV4-3 to TRBJ1-6; 10 nucleotides align to TRBD1. Unmatched junction bases numbered 7, after V lost 1 base and J lost 10 bases. The CDR3 runs to 16 residues. CDR1 is LGHNA and CDR2 is YSLEER in the germline V gene. This CDR3 is CASSQGRGTGVSPLHF. DNA for the CDR3: TGCGCCAGCAGCCAAGGGCGGGGGACAGGGGTGTCACCCCTCCACTTT.

The rearrangement links TRBV5-1 to TRBJ1-2, with D possibly matching TRBD1 (6 bases). The CDR3 loop spans 15 amino acids. The germline CDR1 and CDR2 sequences are SGHRS and YFSETQ. V was cut by 7 bases and J by 2 bases, with 18 bases left in between. The DNA of the CDR3 is TGCGCCAGCCGAGACTTGTCACAGGGCAACTATGGCTACACCTTC. Protein product: CASRDLSQGNYGYTF.

The rearrangement uses TRBV28 and TRBJ1-1; 10 bases align to TRBD1. V lost 7 bases, J lost 4 bases, and 6 bases stayed unmatched. CDR1 is MDHEN and CDR2 is SYDVKM in the germline V gene. This CDR3 contains 14 residues. The CDR3 loop is CASNPGTGATEAFF. The CDR3 DNA reads as TGTGCCAGCAATCCCGGGACAGGGGCCACTGAAGCTTTCTTT.

The chain links TRBV27 to TRBJ1-6; 8 bases align to TRBD1. CDR1 is MNHEY, CDR2 SMNVEV, per germline (reference sequence). Trimming at V came to 5 bases and at J to 9 bases, leaving 9 bases not matched to a gene. CDR3 length: 15 amino acids. This chain's CDR3 is CASSPYRGSASPLHF. The CDR3 DNA reads TGTGCCAGCAGTCCCTACAGGGGGTCGGCTTCACCCCTCCACTTT.

The rearrangement joins TRBV7-2 to TRBJ1-6, with TRBD1 matching 8 bases. Germline assignment: CDR1 SGHTA and CDR2 FQGNSA. V shed 4 bases, J shed 7 bases, and the junction held 6 bases outside the gene matches. CDR3 size: 15 residues. CDR3 sequence: CASSSQGVANSPLHF. CDR3 nucleotide sequence: TGTGCCAGCAGCTCACAGGGGGTCGCGAATTCACCCCTCCACTTT.

The chain has TRBV7-2 and TRBJ1-2; TRBD1 agrees at 8 bases. With 4 bases clipped from V and 2 bases from J, the junction kept 6 bases outside the gene matches. Germline loops: CDR1 SGHTA, CDR2 FQGNSA. This CDR3 has 15 residues. In nucleotides, the CDR3 is TGTGCCAGCAGCTCCCAAGGGACAGGCAACTATGGCTACACCTTC. Amino acid sequence: CASSSQGTGNYGYTF.

The chain recombines TRBV6-5 with TRBJ1-6; D unclear. The germline V gene has CDR1 MNHEY and CDR2 SVGAGI. The germline V and J ends were trimmed by 10 bases and 2 bases, with 9 bases remaining between them. The CDR3 is 13 amino acids. The CDR3 region is CAIPVAYNSPLHF. CDR3 DNA sequence: TGTGCCATCCCCGTCGCCTATAATTCACCCCTCCACTTT.

This chain connects TRBV7-2 to TRBJ1-2, with TRBD1 matching 8 bases. V dropped 5 bases and J dropped 7; count of bases not matched to a gene: 9. The CDR3 extends over 14 amino acids. Germline lookup yields CDR1 SGHTA and CDR2 FQGNSA. The CDR3 region has the DNA TGTGCCAGCAGCCCCCCGACAGGGGATGTTGGCTACACCTTC. This sequence encodes CASSPPTGDVGYTF.

The chain is built from TRBV21-1 and TRBJ2-5; the table gives TRBD2 as D, unverified against the DNA. TRBV21-1 is labeled a pseudogene. The length of the CDR3 is 14 residues. CDR3 amino acids: CASSNRTSEETQYF. The CDR3 region has the DNA TGTGCCAGCAGCAACCGGACTAGCGAAGAGACCCAGTACTTC.

This chain links TRBV4-2 with TRBJ2-7; TRBD2 matches 12 bases. The CDR3 is made up of 20 amino acids. V was pared by 4 bases and J by 3 bases, with 19 bases of the junction left unmatched. Germline CDR1 LGHNA, CDR2 YNFKEQ. CDR3 loop: CASSRGEGGLAGGTGYEQYF. The CDR3 DNA sequence: TGTGCCAGCAGCCGGGGAGAAGGAGGGCTAGCGGGAGGGACAGGCTACGAGCAGTACTTC.

This chain joins TRBV4-3 and TRBJ2-2; 7 bases are a match to TRBD1. CDR3 length: 16 amino acids. Germline V CDR1 and CDR2: LGHNA, YSLEER. The J segment lost 0 bases and the V segment lost 2 bases, leaving 3 bases of the junction unmatched. CDR3 sequence: CASSQSDRANTGELFF. CDR3 bases: TGCGCCAGCAGCCAAAGCGACAGGGCGAACACCGGGGAGCTGTTTTTT.

For the CDR3, the DNA is TGTGCCAGCAGCGCGCAGGGGGTAAGCTCCTACGAGCAGTACTTC. Amino acid sequence: CASSAQGVSSYEQYF. The chain couples TRBV9 to TRBJ2-7, with 7 nucleotides matching TRBD1. The CDR3 runs to 15 residues. The germline V gene has CDR1 SGDLS and CDR2 YYNGEE. The V and J ends lost 3 bases and 0 bases, in that order; junction bases with no gene match: 6.

This chain connects TRBV4-2 to TRBJ2-2; D is perhaps TRBD1 (6 bases). Germline-derived CDR1 and CDR2 are LGHNA and YNFKEQ. The CDR3 totals 16 residues. Trimming stripped 0 bases from V and 6 bases from J, with 14 bases between. Written as DNA, the CDR3 is TGTGCCAGCAGCCAAGATCTACAGGGCTGGTCCGGGGAGCTGTTTTTT. Translated: CASSQDLQGWSGELFF.

The V and J genes are TRBV4-2 and TRBJ1-5; D is undetermined. Trimming removed 2 bases at V and 3 bases at J, with 11 bases between. The CDR3 covers 15 residues. Germline loops: CDR1 LGHNA, CDR2 YNFKEQ. CDR3 loop: CASSQTGNYNQPQHF. Written as DNA, the CDR3 is TGTGCCAGCAGCCAAACGGGGAATTACAATCAGCCCCAGCATTTT.

The rearrangement links TRBV4-1 to TRBJ2-7, with TRBD2 matching over 10 bases. There are 18 residues in the CDR3. J was trimmed by 3 bases and V by 1 base; bases with no gene match: 12. Per germline, CDR1 MGHRA and CDR2 YSYEKL. The CDR3 loop is CASSQAGSGRRVGYEQYF. The CDR3 DNA reads as TGCGCCAGCAGCCAAGCGGGTAGCGGGAGGAGAGTCGGCTACGAGCAGTACTTC.

The rearrangement joins TRBV7-9 to TRBJ1-3, with a possible D match to TRBD1 (6 bases). The V and J ends lost 5 bases and 2 bases respectively, with 10 bases between them. Germline CDR1 SEHNR, CDR2 FQNEAQ (reference sequence). This CDR3 spans 14 amino acids. CDR3 loop: CASSPGTPGNTIYF. CDR3 coding DNA: TGTGCCAGCAGCCCCGGGACACCTGGAAACACCATATATTTT. Drawing the rest from reference TRBV7-9 and TRBJ1-3, the complete variable domain is DTGVSQNPRHKITKRGQNVTFRCDPISEHNRLYWYRQTLGQGPEFLTYFQNEAQLEKSRLLSDRFSAERPKGSFSTLEIQRTEQGDSAMYLCASSPGTPGNTIYFGEGSWLTVV.

The V and J genes are TRBV9 and TRBJ2-2; 7 bases map to TRBD2. CDR1 is SGDLS and CDR2 is YYNGEE in the germline V gene. J gave up 4 bases and V 4 bases, and 10 bases lay outside the gene matches. The CDR3 extends over 16 amino acids. The CDR3 here is CASSTWGRGFTGELFF. CDR3 DNA: TGTGCCAGCAGCACGTGGGGGAGGGGATTCACCGGGGAGCTGTTTTTT.

The V and J genes are TRBV6-4 and TRBJ2-1, with D possibly TRBD1 on 5 matching bases. The V gene lost 3 bases and the J gene lost 5 bases, with 8 bases spanning the gap. CDR1 MRHNA and CDR2 SNTAGT come from the germline V gene. The CDR3 loop spans 13 amino acids. The CDR3 sequence is CASSEDTHNEQFF. The DNA for the CDR3 is TGTGCCAGCAGTGAGGACACTCACAATGAGCAGTTCTTC.

The chain combines TRBV5-1 with TRBJ2-1; 7 nucleotides line up with TRBD2. This CDR3 is built from 17 residues. Germline lookup yields CDR1 SGHRS and CDR2 YFSETQ. Germline trimming cut 0 bases from V and 8 bases from J; bases unmatched to any gene: 14. In nucleotides, the CDR3 is TGCGCCAGCAGCTTGGAGGGCCGGGAGGCAGTCGTGGATGAGCAGTTCTTC. Amino acid sequence: CASSLEGREAVVDEQFF.

The CDR3 bases are TGTGCCAGCAGTTTAACTGCGGGGAGTACCCTCTCCACAGATACGCAGTATTTT. Protein product: CASSLTAGSTLSTDTQYF. The chain carries TRBV27 and TRBJ2-3, with a possible D match to TRBD2 (6 bases). V lost 2 bases to trimming and J lost 2 bases, with 20 bases between them. CDR1 is MNHEY and CDR2 is SMNVEV in the germline V gene (reference sequence). The CDR3 has 18 residues.

The chain couples TRBV10-1 to TRBJ2-5; D might be TRBD2 (5 bases). This CDR3 spans 12 amino acids. From germline, CDR1 is WNHNN and CDR2 SYGVQD (reference sequence). Between the trimmed V and J ends, which lost 3 bases and 5 bases, there was a span of 7 bases. CDR3 sequence reads: CASSDTGETQYF. The CDR3 nucleotides are TGCGCCAGCAGTGATACGGGGGAGACCCAGTACTTC.

The CDR3 here is CASTPRTVLTYEQYF. DNA for the CDR3: TGTGCCAGCACACCCCGGACAGTATTAACCTACGAGCAGTACTTC. The genes are TRBV5-4 and TRBJ2-7; tentatively, D is TRBD1 (6 bases). Trimming cost V 6 bases and J 2 bases, with 18 bases left between them. The CDR3 runs to 15 residues. In germline, CDR1 is SGHNT, CDR2 YYREEE (reference sequence).

The V gene is TRBV10-3, the J gene TRBJ2-7; 9 bases map to TRBD1. Germline V gene sequence: CDR1 ENHRY, CDR2 SYGVKD. With V trimmed by 10 bases and J by 11 bases, 12 bases remained unmatched. The CDR3 covers 12 residues. The CDR3 is CASTGQGGYEYF. Here the CDR3 DNA reads TGTGCCAGCACGGGACAGGGAGGTTATGAGTACTTC.